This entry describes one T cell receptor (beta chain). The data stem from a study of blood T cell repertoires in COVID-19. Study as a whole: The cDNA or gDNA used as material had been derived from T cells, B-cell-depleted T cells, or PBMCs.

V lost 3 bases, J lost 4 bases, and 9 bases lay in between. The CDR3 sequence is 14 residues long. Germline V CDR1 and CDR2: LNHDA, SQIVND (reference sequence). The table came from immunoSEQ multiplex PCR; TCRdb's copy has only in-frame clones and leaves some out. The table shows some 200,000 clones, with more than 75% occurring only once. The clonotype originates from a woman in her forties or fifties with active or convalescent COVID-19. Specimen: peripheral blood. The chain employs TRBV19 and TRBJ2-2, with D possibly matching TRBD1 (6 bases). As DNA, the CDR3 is TGTGCCAGTAGTATTGACAGGCCCACCGGGGAGCTGTTTTTT. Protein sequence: CASSIDRPTGELFF.